The clone carrying this TCR beta chain was counted many times. Its antigen is unknown. These data come from a study of metastatic and nonmetastatic thyroid tumors. About the study: Across blood and tumor or nodule tissue, repertoires from malignant and benign thyroid patients were compared with one another.

Patients had received no treatment of any kind before thyroid surgery. The CDR3 covers 13 residues. Trimming removed 4 bases from V and 5 bases from J, with 10 bases in between. Germline V CDR1 and CDR2: SGHDT, YYEEEE. In the authors' workflow: A classifier of distant metastasis in papillary thyroid cancer was built from CDR3 differences (across clinicopathological groups). TCRdb reprocessed the PCR reads using MiXCR. TCRdb's processing, not the authors' own work, is the source of the V and J calls. The table has approximately 34,000 clones, roughly 15% seen once. Study-level points and caveats: In blood and tumor, TCR beta diversity was reportedly significantly higher in malignant thyroid tumors than in benign nodules.

The source material was blood. This TCR derives from a female donor with papillary thyroid cancer or a benign thyroid nodule (not recorded which). Some clones in this sample may be carry-over from other donors' samples. The chain joins TRBV5-6 to TRBJ1-5; D possibly corresponds to TRBD1 (5 bases). DNA for the CDR3: TGTGCCAGCAGCGGGTGGGGGTATCAGCCCCAGCATTTT. Its protein product is CASSGWGYQPQHF.